This TCR beta chain was profiled in a study of T cells in Graves' hyperthyroidism and ophthalmopathy. Study-wide results and caveats: Median prediction lead before ophthalmopathy onset was 5 to 7 months with the model.

In its sample, this clonotype was seen many times. The antigen is unknown. The source material, RNA transcripts, was used to amplify TCR beta CDR3 regions. HTBI primers were the set used in a first-round RT-PCR of the TCR CDR3. TCRdb re-called the multiplex PCR reads through MiXCR, storing one row per CDR3 protein. The sample lists about 360,000 distinct CDR3 sequences; roughly an eighth were seen once. Patients counted as stable if ophthalmopathy did not develop within 18 months. PBMCs were sourced from roughly 9.1 ml fresh peripheral blood. This CDR3 has 14 amino acids. V was shortened by 5 bases and J by 4 bases, with 12 bases between the two germline ends. Germline loops: CDR1 SGHAT, CDR2 FQNNGV.

This sequence originates from a woman younger than 35 with Graves' hyperthyroidism. V is TRBV11-2 and J is TRBJ1-3; a weak D match, TRBD1 (6 bases). Sequences were obtained from blood. The CDR3 coding sequence is TGTGCCAGCAGCCCCCGAGGACAGGGAAACACCATATATTTT. Amino acids: CASSPRGQGNTIYF.